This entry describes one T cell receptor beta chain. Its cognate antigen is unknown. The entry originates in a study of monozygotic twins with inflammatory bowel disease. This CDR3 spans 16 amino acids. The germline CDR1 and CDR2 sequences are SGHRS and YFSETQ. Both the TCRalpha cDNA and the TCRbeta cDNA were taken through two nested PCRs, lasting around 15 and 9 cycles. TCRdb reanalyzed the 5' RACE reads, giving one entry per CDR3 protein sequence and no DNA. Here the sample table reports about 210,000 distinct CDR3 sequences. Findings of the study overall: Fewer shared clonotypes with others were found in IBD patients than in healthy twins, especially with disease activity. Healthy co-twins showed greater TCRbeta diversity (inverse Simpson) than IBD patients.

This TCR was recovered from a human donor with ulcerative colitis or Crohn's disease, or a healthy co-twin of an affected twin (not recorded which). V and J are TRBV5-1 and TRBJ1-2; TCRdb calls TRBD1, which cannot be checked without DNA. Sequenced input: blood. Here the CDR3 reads CASSASGTAGEDGYTF.